Presented here are 19 T cell receptor beta chains from one specimen sequenced in a study of PD-L1 blockade in urothelial cancer. Here immunoSEQ multiplex PCR was the method, and the copy in TCRdb shows in-frame clones only, minus some. The table includes roughly 56,000 clones, approximately 80% detected once. This specimen consisted of PBMCs, obtained around atezolizumab (anti-PD-L1) treatment. These receptors came from a man aged 65 to 79 with urothelial cancer.

J is TRBJ2-6 and V is TRBV5-1; D might be TRBD2 (5 bases). The V and J ends lost 6 bases and 0 bases respectively, with 10 bases between them. The CDR3 is 15 residues long. Germline CDR1 is SGHRS and CDR2 is YFSETQ. CDR3 residues: CASTVGSSGANVLTF. In DNA, the CDR3 is TGCGCCAGCACCGTGGGGAGCTCTGGGGCCAACGTCCTGACTTTC.

V usage is TRBV19 and J usage is TRBJ2-7; maybe TRBD1 (7 bases). CDR3 size: 13 residues. V dropped 5 bases and J dropped 5 bases, with 13 bases sitting between them. Germline values: CDR1 LNHDA, CDR2 SQIVND (reference sequence). The CDR3 is CASSGRGADEQYF. CDR3 sequence (DNA): TGTGCCAGTAGTGGCAGGGGGGCCGACGAGCAGTACTTC.

This sequence joins TRBV7-2 and TRBJ2-5; D is unclear. With 5 bases removed from V and 5 bases from J, the gap between germline ends came to 6 bases. The CDR3 spans 11 residues. The germline gives CDR1 SGHTA, CDR2 FQGNSA. CDR3 DNA sequence: TGTGCCAGCAGCATGCGGGAGACCCAGTACTTC. Amino acid sequence: CASSMRETQYF. Complete variable domain (other parts from reference TRBV7-2 and TRBJ2-5): GAGVSQSPSNKVTEKGKDVELRCDPISGHTALYWYRQSLGQGLEFLIYFQGNSAPDKSGLPSDRFSAERTGGSVSTLTIQRTQQEDSAVYLCASSMRETQYFGPGTRLLVL.

The rearrangement joins TRBV9 to TRBJ2-1; D perhaps matches TRBD1 (6 bases). The CDR3 spans 17 residues. Looked up from germline, CDR1 is SGDLS and CDR2 is YYNGEE. Deletions cut 3 bases from V and 0 bases from J, with 16 bases between. The CDR3 protein is CASSANSGQSSYNEQFF. CDR3 DNA: TGTGCCAGCAGCGCGAATTCCGGACAGAGCTCCTACAATGAGCAGTTCTTC. Based on the CDR3 plus reference TRBV9 and TRBJ2-1, the full variable domain is DSGVTQTPKHLITATGQRVTLRCSPRSGDLSVYWYQQSLDQGLQFLIQYYNGEERAKGNILERFSAQQFPDLHSELNLSSLELGDSALYFCASSANSGQSSYNEQFFGPGTRLTVL.

This clone was counted once. J is TRBJ1-1 and V is TRBV5-1; 11 positions match TRBD1. V was clipped by 3 bases and J by 5 bases; unmatched bases: 3. CDR1 and CDR2 from the germline V gene are SGHRS and YFSETQ. The CDR3 consists of 14 residues. This CDR3 is CASSSGQGGTEAFF. CDR3 DNA: TGCGCCAGCAGCTCGGGACAGGGGGGGACTGAAGCTTTCTTT.

The CDR3: CAISTTGLGYNEQFF. The CDR3 DNA reads TGTGCCATCAGTACGACAGGGTTGGGGTACAATGAGCAGTTCTTC. This chain joins TRBV10-3 and TRBJ2-1; 7 bases are shared with TRBD1. CDR3 size: 15 residues. Germline CDR1 is ENHRY and CDR2 is SYGVKD. Trimming at V came to 5 bases and at J to 4 bases, leaving 8 bases not matched to a gene.

The V call is TRBV5-4, the J call TRBJ1-2; D unclear. V was shortened by 3 bases and J by 5 bases, with 23 bases between the two germline ends. CDR3 size: 17 residues. The V gene's germline CDR1 is SGHNT and CDR2 YYREEE (reference sequence). The CDR3, as DNA: TGTGCCAGCAGCTCTGGTCGGACGACTATGACTCCATATGGCTACACCTTC. This codes for CASSSGRTTMTPYGYTF.

Here the CDR3 DNA reads TGTGCCAGCACCCAGGAGGGGTCCATCTATGGCTACACCTTC. It encodes CASTQEGSIYGYTF. J is TRBJ1-2 and V is TRBV5-4, with a possible D match to TRBD1 (5 bases). This CDR3 contains 14 residues. Trimming left V 6 bases short and J 4 bases short, with 16 bases between. Germline V gene sequence: CDR1 SGHNT, CDR2 YYREEE (reference sequence).

The chain joins TRBV21-1 to TRBJ1-1. TRBV21-1 is termed a pseudogene. The CDR3 has 15 residues. The CDR3 bases are TGTGCCAGCAGAAAAGCAGACTCCCGGAACACTGAAGCTTTCTTT. As protein: CASRKADSRNTEAFF.

The J gene is TRBJ1-1, the V gene TRBV19; D not resolved. With 0 bases removed from V and 7 bases from J, the gap between germline ends came to 12 bases. The V gene's germline CDR1 is LNHDA and CDR2 SQIVND (reference sequence). This CDR3 has 14 amino acids. This CDR3 is CASSIDGTSGEAFF. In DNA, the CDR3 is TGTGCCAGTAGTATAGATGGTACAAGCGGTGAAGCTTTCTTT.

This chain uses TRBV19 with TRBJ1-5; TRBD1 aligns across 10 bases. Germline V gene sequence: CDR1 LNHDA, CDR2 SQIVND (reference sequence). V lost 5 bases and J lost 6; bases outside the gene matches: 10. The CDR3 spans 16 residues. CDR3 amino acids: CASSPLTGGRPQPQHF. The CDR3 region has the DNA TGTGCCAGTAGTCCCCTGACAGGGGGCCGTCCTCAGCCCCAGCATTTT. The whole variable domain, remainder taken from reference TRBV19 and TRBJ1-5, is DGGITQSPKYLFRKEGQNVTLSCEQNLNHDAMYWYRQDPGQGLRLIYYSQIVNDFQKGDIAEGYSVSREKKESFPLTVTSAQKNPTAFYLCASSPLTGGRPQPQHFGDGTRLSIL.

The V and J genes are TRBV9 and TRBJ2-3; TRBD2 might be the D (5 bases). Germline V gene lookup returns CDR1 SGDLS and CDR2 YYNGEE. V lost 4 bases and J lost 6, with 6 bases in between. This CDR3 region has 11 residues. In DNA form, the CDR3 reads TGTGCCAGCAGCACGGGGGATACGCAGTATTTT. It encodes CASSTGDTQYF. Variable domain in full (rest from reference TRBV9 and TRBJ2-3): DSGVTQTPKHLITATGQRVTLRCSPRSGDLSVYWYQQSLDQGLQFLIQYYNGEERAKGNILERFSAQQFPDLHSELNLSSLELGDSALYFCASSTGDTQYFGPGTRLTVL.

The chain uses TRBV10-3 and TRBJ2-4, with TRBD2 matching 7 bases. The CDR3 runs 17 residues. After removal of 0 bases from V and 1 base from J, the junction contained 6 bases not matched to a gene. Germline assignment: CDR1 ENHRY and CDR2 SYGVKD. CDR3 coding DNA: TGTGCCATCAGTGAGTCGTGGGGGGGATTGGCCAAAAACATTCAGTACTTC. Amino acids: CAISESWGGLAKNIQYF.

This clone was seen only once. The chain couples TRBV5-6 to TRBJ2-2; 7 nucleotides align to TRBD2. The CDR3 has 18 residues. The V segment lost 1 base and the J segment 6 bases; nucleotides outside the gene matches: 15. In germline, CDR1 is SGHDT, CDR2 YYEEEE. The CDR3: CASSLLSSGHWGPGELFF. The CDR3, as DNA: TGTGCCAGCAGCTTGTTGTCTAGCGGCCATTGGGGCCCCGGGGAGCTGTTTTTT.

V is TRBV30 and J is TRBJ2-1; the match to TRBD1 covers 8 bases. Looked up from germline, CDR1 is GTSNPN and CDR2 is SVGIG (reference sequence). The length of the CDR3 is 12 residues. V gave up 7 bases and J gave up 13 bases; unmatched junction bases: 12. CDR3 sequence reads: CASDRQGFGQFF. For the CDR3, the DNA is TGTGCCTCGGACAGACAGGGGTTCGGTCAGTTCTTC.

The rearrangement joins TRBV6-5 to TRBJ2-7, with 9 bases aligning to TRBD2. The CDR3 covers 15 residues. Per germline, CDR1 MNHEY and CDR2 SVGAGI. V lost 0 bases and J lost 5; bases outside the gene matches: 5. The CDR3 protein is CASSYSRGGRDEQYF. CDR3 DNA: TGTGCCAGCAGTTACTCGAGGGGCGGGAGGGACGAGCAGTACTTC.

The CDR3 is CASSSPTRSSYEQYF. CDR3 sequence (DNA): TGTGCCAGCAGTTCCCCGACTAGGTCCTCCTACGAGCAGTACTTC. The gene calls are TRBV6-5 and TRBJ2-7; tentatively, D is TRBD2 (6 bases). In germline, CDR1 is MNHEY, CDR2 SVGAGI. Trimming pared 4 bases from V and 0 bases from J, leaving 13 bases between. The CDR3 covers 15 residues.

The chain links TRBV19 to TRBJ2-2; 7 bases align to TRBD1. The V segment lost 5 bases and the J segment 8 bases; nucleotides outside the gene matches: 11. Germline CDR1 and CDR2: LNHDA and SQIVND (reference sequence). The CDR3 length is 15 residues. The CDR3, as DNA: TGTGCCAGTAGTCTGAGGGACAGCTACCTTGGGGAGCTGTTTTTT. Amino acid sequence: CASSLRDSYLGELFF.

This chain links TRBV18 with TRBJ2-7, with TRBD2 identical over 9 bases. The CDR3 has 15 amino acids. V dropped 6 bases and J dropped 6; count of bases not matched to a gene: 12. Germline values: CDR1 KGHSH, CDR2 LQKENI. The CDR3 DNA is TGTGCCAGCTCGCAACTTAGCGGGAGAAGGTCCGAGCAGTACTTC. It encodes CASSQLSGRRSEQYF.